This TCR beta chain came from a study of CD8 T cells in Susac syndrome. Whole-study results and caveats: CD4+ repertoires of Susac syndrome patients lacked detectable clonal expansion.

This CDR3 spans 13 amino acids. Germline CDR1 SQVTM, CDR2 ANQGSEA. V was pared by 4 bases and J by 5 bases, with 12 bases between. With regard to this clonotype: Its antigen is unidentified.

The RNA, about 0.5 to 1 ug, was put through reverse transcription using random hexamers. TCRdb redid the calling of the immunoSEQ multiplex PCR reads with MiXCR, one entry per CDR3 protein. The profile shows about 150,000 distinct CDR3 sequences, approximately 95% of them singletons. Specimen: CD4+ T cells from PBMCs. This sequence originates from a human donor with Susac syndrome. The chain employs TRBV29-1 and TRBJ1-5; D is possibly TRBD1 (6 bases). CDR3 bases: TGCAGCGTTGCGGGGGCGTTAGATCAGCCCCAGCATTTT. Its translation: CSVAGALDQPQHF.